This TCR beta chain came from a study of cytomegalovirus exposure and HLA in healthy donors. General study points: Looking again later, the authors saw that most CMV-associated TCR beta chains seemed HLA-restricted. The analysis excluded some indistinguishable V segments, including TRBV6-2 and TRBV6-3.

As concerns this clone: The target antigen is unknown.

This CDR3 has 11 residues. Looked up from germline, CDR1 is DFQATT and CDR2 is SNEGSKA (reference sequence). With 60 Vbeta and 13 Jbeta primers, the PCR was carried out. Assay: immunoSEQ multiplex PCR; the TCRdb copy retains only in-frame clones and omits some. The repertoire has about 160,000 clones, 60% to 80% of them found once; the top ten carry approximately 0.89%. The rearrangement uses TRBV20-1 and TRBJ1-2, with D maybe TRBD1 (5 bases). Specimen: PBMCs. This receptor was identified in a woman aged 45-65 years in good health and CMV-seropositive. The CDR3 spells CHPTGGEGYTF. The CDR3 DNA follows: TGCCACCCGACTGGGGGGGAAGGCTACACCTTC.